These T cell receptor beta chains were read from a single sample in a study of T-cell memory formation after mild COVID-19. TCRdb fed the 5' RACE reads into MiXCR, producing one record per CDR3 protein. The sample comprises roughly 150,000 distinct CDR3 sequences, 13% of which are singletons, and 2.5% to 3.5% rests with the top ten. The sequenced sample consisted of PBMCs or a T cell subset sorted from them (not recorded which). These receptor sequences come from a man younger than 35 who had mild COVID-19 (a few samples of this study predate the infection). Cell type and time point are not known. Each CDR3 is given without its conserved first and last residue. Each record gives: clone size, V gene, D gene, CDR3 protein. D genes are given only for firm matches. Clone sizes are given selectively: once, few, many, or a class where the clone is expanded.

abundance: few; v_gene: TRBV6-1; d_gene: TRBD1; CDR3aa: ASSAPRQGTGANVLT
abundance: few; v_gene: TRBV3-1; d_gene: TRBD1; CDR3aa: ASSQDRLQGERF
abundance: NA; v_gene: TRBV20-1; d_gene: NA; CDR3aa: SAPLGGGRGKLF
abundance: NA; v_gene: TRBV12-3/TRBV12-4; d_gene: TRBD1; CDR3aa: ASSLAGGDQY
abundance: few; v_gene: TRBV5-1; d_gene: NA; CDR3aa: ASSLGSLSSGANVLT
abundance: NA; v_gene: TRBV29-1; d_gene: TRBD1; CDR3aa: SAGGGENTIY
abundance: many; v_gene: TRBV7-3; d_gene: TRBD2; CDR3aa: ASSLGASGKETQY
abundance: many; v_gene: TRBV5-6; d_gene: NA; CDR3aa: ASSLPPGKSGYT
abundance: NA; v_gene: TRBV4-3; d_gene: TRBD1; CDR3aa: ASSQGQVQETQY
abundance: few; v_gene: TRBV12-3/TRBV12-4; d_gene: NA; CDR3aa: ASSLEGALH
abundance: few; v_gene: TRBV7-9; d_gene: NA; CDR3aa: ASQKGNFQETQY
abundance: NA; v_gene: TRBV7-2; d_gene: TRBD2; CDR3aa: ASSLWTSSTDTQY
abundance: NA; v_gene: TRBV6-5; d_gene: TRBD1; CDR3aa: ASRTGPWMNTEAF
abundance: few; v_gene: TRBV20-1; d_gene: NA; CDR3aa: SARDLFGGTEAF
abundance: few; v_gene: TRBV12-3/TRBV12-4; d_gene: NA; CDR3aa: ASGSETNTGELF
abundance: NA; v_gene: TRBV5-1; d_gene: NA; CDR3aa: ASSLSGGGYT
abundance: many; v_gene: TRBV9; d_gene: NA; CDR3aa: ASSASVGGEQF
abundance: NA; v_gene: TRBV5-1; d_gene: NA; CDR3aa: ASSFDRRQETQY
abundance: few; v_gene: TRBV7-6; d_gene: TRBD1; CDR3aa: ASSLGTGGASYT
abundance: NA; v_gene: TRBV4-3; d_gene: NA; CDR3aa: ASSQDTREPQH
abundance: NA; v_gene: TRBV6-4; d_gene: NA; CDR3aa: ASSDTGGGSREAF
abundance: few; v_gene: TRBV12-3/TRBV12-4; d_gene: NA; CDR3aa: ASSLGLGQAETQY
abundance: few; v_gene: TRBV7-2; d_gene: NA; CDR3aa: ASSLSPGTTYGYT
abundance: few; v_gene: TRBV6-2/TRBV6-3; d_gene: TRBD2; CDR3aa: ASRSLAGGPYNEQF
abundance: NA; v_gene: TRBV7-8; d_gene: TRBD1; CDR3aa: ASSMRQGAKNTEAF
abundance: NA; v_gene: TRBV19; d_gene: NA; CDR3aa: ASVDPPGTGELF
abundance: NA; v_gene: TRBV28; d_gene: TRBD1; CDR3aa: ASRSGQQETQY
abundance: few; v_gene: TRBV9; d_gene: NA; CDR3aa: ASSAVQGLGIHTIY
abundance: NA; v_gene: TRBV12-3/TRBV12-4; d_gene: NA; CDR3aa: ASSLNRVNTEAF
abundance: few; v_gene: TRBV5-1; d_gene: TRBD2; CDR3aa: ASSLLASGGETQY
abundance: NA; v_gene: TRBV5-1; d_gene: NA; CDR3aa: ASSLVPRQSYGYT